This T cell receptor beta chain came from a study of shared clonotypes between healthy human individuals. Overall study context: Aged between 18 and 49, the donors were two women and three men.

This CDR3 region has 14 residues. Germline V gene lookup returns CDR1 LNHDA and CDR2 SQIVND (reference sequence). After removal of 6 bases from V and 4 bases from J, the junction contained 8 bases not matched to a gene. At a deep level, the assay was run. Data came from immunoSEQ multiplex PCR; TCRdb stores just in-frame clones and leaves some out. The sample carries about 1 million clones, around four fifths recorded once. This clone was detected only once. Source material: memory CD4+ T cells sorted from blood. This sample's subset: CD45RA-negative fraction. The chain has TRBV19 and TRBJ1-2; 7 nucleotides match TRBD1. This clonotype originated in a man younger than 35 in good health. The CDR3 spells CASSYRQGGYGYTF. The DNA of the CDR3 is TGTGCCAGTAGCTATAGACAGGGAGGCTATGGCTACACCTTC. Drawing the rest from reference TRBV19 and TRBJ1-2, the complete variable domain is DGGITQSPKYLFRKEGQNVTLSCEQNLNHDAMYWYRQDPGQGLRLIYYSQIVNDFQKGDIAEGYSVSREKKESFPLTVTSAQKNPTAFYLCASSYRQGGYGYTFGSGTRLTVV.